This is a list of T cell receptor beta chains from one sample in a study of response to subunit inactivated influenza vaccine. TCRdb processed the RT-PCR reads anew with MiXCR; each CDR3 protein has one entry. The table records some 850,000 distinct CDR3 sequences, approximately 17% of them present only once. The material sequenced was PBMCs from blood, taken 5 to 6 days after vaccination. These receptors all stem from a man aged 50 to 59 who received an inactivated influenza vaccine. CDR3s include the opening cysteine and the closing phenylalanine or tryptophan. The D gene is left open where the match is weak. Some rows mark clone size as missing; the rest say once, few, many or name a class of expanded clone.

clone size,V gene,J gene,D gene,CDR3 DNA,CDR3 protein
few,TRBV7-8,TRBJ2-1,TRBD2,TGTGCCAGCAGACTGACTAGCTTGGATGAGCAGTTCTTC,CASRLTSLDEQFF
.,TRBV29-1,TRBJ2-5,.,TGCAGCGTTGCCGGGACTGAGGTTTCGCAGTACTTC,CSVAGTEVSQYF
.,TRBV30,TRBJ2-7,TRBD1,TGTGCCTGGAGTTGGACAGGGGCCTACGAGCAGTACTTC,CAWSWTGAYEQYF
many,TRBV12-3/TRBV12-4,TRBJ2-7,.,TGTGCCAGCAGTTCGGGGTTTGACGAGCAGTACTTC,CASSSGFDEQYF
few,TRBV7-2,TRBJ2-1,.,TGTGCCAGCAGCTTCACTTTAGGGAGCTCCTACAATGAGCAGTTCTTC,CASSFTLGSSYNEQFF
few,TRBV2,TRBJ2-5,.,TGTGCCAGCAGAGCGAGTCCGGGAACCCAGTACTTC,CASRASPGTQYF
many,TRBV5-1,TRBJ2-6,.,TGCGCCAGCAGGGCCGACAGCTCTGGGGCCAACGTCCTGACTTTC,CASRADSSGANVLTF
.,TRBV29-1,TRBJ2-7,.,TGCAGCGTGATGGGACAACTGGCGGGCGAGCAGTACTTC,CSVMGQLAGEQYF
few,TRBV20-1,TRBJ2-7,TRBD1,TGCAGTGCTAGGATCCCGGGGACAGGCCAATCCTACGAGCAGTACTTC,CSARIPGTGQSYEQYF
few,TRBV7-2,TRBJ2-3,TRBD2,TGTGCCAGCAGTCCCGGGACTAGCGTGTCTAGCACAGATACGCAGTATTTT,CASSPGTSVSSTDTQYF
few,TRBV7-8,TRBJ2-3,.,TGTGCCAGCAGCCCGGGCCAGACAGATACGCAGTATTTT,CASSPGQTDTQYF
few,TRBV5-1,TRBJ2-5,.,TGCGCCAGCAGCTTGGAAGGGTTACGGGGCAAGACCCAGTACTTC,CASSLEGLRGKTQYF
few,TRBV15,TRBJ2-1,TRBD2,TGTGCCACCAGCAGAGGTCTAGCGGGAGGATCTTACAATGAGCAGTTCTTC,CATSRGLAGGSYNEQFF
many,TRBV29-1,TRBJ2-5,.,TGCAGCGTTGAAAGGGGTCGCCAAGAGACCCAGTACTTC,CSVERGRQETQYF
.,TRBV20-1,TRBJ2-2,TRBD2,TGCAGTGCTCGAGGTCTAGCGGGAGGGTCGAACACCGGGGAGCTGTTTTTT,CSARGLAGGSNTGELFF
many,TRBV12-3/TRBV12-4,TRBJ1-5,.,TGTGCCAGCAGCCTGGAGGGAGGGGGCAATCAGCCCCAGCATTTT,CASSLEGGGNQPQHF
.,TRBV4-3,TRBJ1-5,.,TGCGCCAGCAGCCAAGACTGGGGGGCGGGCCGGCCCCAGCATTTT,CASSQDWGAGRPQHF
.,TRBV6-5,TRBJ2-7,.,TGTGCCAGCAGCGCCCGTCGGGGCGAGCAGTACTTC,CASSARRGEQYF
many,TRBV7-2,TRBJ2-1,.,TGTGCCAGCAGCTACGGGACGGGTTACATTGAGCAGTTCTTC,CASSYGTGYIEQFF
.,TRBV11-2,TRBJ2-7,TRBD1,TGTGCCAGCAGTTACAGACAGGGGGCTATGGACGAGCAGTACTTC,CASSYRQGAMDEQYF
.,TRBV5-1,TRBJ2-5,.,TGCGCCAGCAGTGCCCAGTGGGAGACCCAGTACTTC,CASSAQWETQYF
.,TRBV11-2,TRBJ2-1,TRBD2,TGTGCCAGCAGCTTAGTACTAGCGCGCGGGAGCCTTCGAAATGAGCAGTTCTTC,CASSLVLARGSLRNEQFF
.,TRBV6-4,TRBJ2-7,.,TGTGCCAGCAAAGGGGGGGTGGGGTACGAGCAGTACTTC,CASKGGVGYEQYF
few,TRBV7-2,TRBJ1-2,.,TGTGCCAGCAGCCGCCTGGTGCTCGTCAGAGGCTACACCTTC,CASSRLVLVRGYTF
.,TRBV5-5,TRBJ2-1,TRBD2,TGTGCCAGCAGTTTTCTACTCTTGGGGACTAGCGGATATGAGCAGTTCTTC,CASSFLLLGTSGYEQFF
.,TRBV6-1,TRBJ2-3,.,TGTGCCAGTAGTCCAGGGGCTTCTAGCACAGATACGCAGTATTTT,CASSPGASSTDTQYF
.,TRBV19,TRBJ2-3,.,TGTGCCAGTAGTACCCTTATGCGGCGAAGAGATACGCAGTATTTT,CASSTLMRRRDTQYF
few,TRBV5-1,TRBJ2-4,.,TGCGCCAGCAGCTATGACAAAAACATTCAGTACTTC,CASSYDKNIQYF
.,TRBV7-9,TRBJ2-2,TRBD1,TGTGCCAGCAGCCCCACAAAGGGACAGGGTGGCACCGGGGAGCTGTTTTTT,CASSPTKGQGGTGELFF
few,TRBV5-1,TRBJ2-5,TRBD2,TGCGCCAGCGGCAGCGGGACTTATGAAGAGACCCAGTACTTC,CASGSGTYEETQYF
.,TRBV12-3/TRBV12-4,TRBJ1-2,.,TGTGCCAGCAGTTTGACGGGGATTAACTATGGCTACACCTTC,CASSLTGINYGYTF
.,TRBV20-1,TRBJ2-4,.,TGCAGTGCCGGTCGAGCAGGCAAAAACATTCAGTACTTC,CSAGRAGKNIQYF
few,TRBV27,TRBJ2-3,.,TGTGCCAGCAGTTTGATCGGGGGCGCGGTTCCAGATACGCAGTATTTT,CASSLIGGAVPDTQYF
.,TRBV12-3/TRBV12-4,TRBJ1-2,.,TGTGCCAGCAGTTTATGGGCAGGGGAGAACGGCTACACCTTC,CASSLWAGENGYTF
.,TRBV20-1,TRBJ2-3,TRBD2,TGCAGTGCTAGTCGGGCGGGGGGGCGAGATACGCAGTATTTT,CSASRAGGRDTQYF
.,TRBV20-1,TRBJ2-3,.,TGCAGTGCCGAAAAGGGGGGAGGCGCAGATACGCAGTATTTT,CSAEKGGGADTQYF
few,TRBV12-3/TRBV12-4,TRBJ2-1,TRBD1,TGTGCCAGCAGTTACCGACAGGGGAGTGAGCAGTTCTTC,CASSYRQGSEQFF
many,TRBV12-3/TRBV12-4,TRBJ1-2,TRBD1,TGTGCCAGCAGTTTGACAGGGCCCTATGGCTACACCTTC,CASSLTGPYGYTF
many,TRBV4-3,TRBJ2-2,.,TGCGCCAGCGAACCGGGACCTCCGAACACCGGGGAGCTGTTTTTT,CASEPGPPNTGELFF
many,TRBV5-6,TRBJ2-2,TRBD1,TGTGCCAGCAGCCTAAGACAGGGAGCCGGGGAGCTGTTTTTT,CASSLRQGAGELFF
.,TRBV5-1,TRBJ2-6,TRBD1,TGCGCCAGCAGACCTCCGGGGGGACAGGGGTTTTTTGGGGCCAACGTCCTGACTTTC,CASRPPGGQGFFGANVLTF